This record covers a single T cell receptor (beta chain). The specificity of this receptor is unknown. Base qualities are not provided; no much larger clone lies one nucleotide away. For CDR1 and CDR2, the germline V gene (reference sequence) lists LNHDA and SQIVND. V loses 8 bases of germline sequence and J loses 8 bases, and the interval between the two ends is 27 bases. Reading from cysteine to phenylalanine, the CDR3 counts 16 amino acids. Of the read, only the CDR3 DNA is kept; its 48 bases are in frame from base 1. The library was made by the immunoSEQ multiplex PCR assay. A mixture of 60 forward primers for TCR Vbeta segments and 13 reverse primers for TCR Jbeta segments was used in the multiplex PCR. A multiplex PCR assay on genomic DNA amplified the CDR3 region of rearranged TCR beta genes. The amplified TCR beta libraries were sequenced on the Illumina HiSeq System as 87-base-pair reads. The paper's data handling went like this. Across the 600 to 700 repertoires, a later analysis counted tens of millions of unique TCR beta chains, roughly 11 million of which were shared by at least two donors. A nearest-neighbor algorithm error-corrected the raw reads and collapsed the reads into unique sequences, merging closely related sequences to remove PCR and sequencing errors. To assign V, D and J gene segments, CDR3 sequences were aligned to IMGT reference sequences. For a sequence to be retained, a match of at least six nucleotides was required to both a V gene segment and a J gene segment. A rearrangement counted as productive if the CDR3 had no stop codons and remained in frame with V and J, and every other rearrangement counted as non-productive. Following IMGT convention, CDR3 was defined as the stretch from the second conserved V-encoded cysteine to the conserved J-encoded phenylalanine. The earlier analysis of more than 450 of the donors excluded sequences that lacked an unambiguous match to a single V gene segment. An earlier analysis of almost 600 of the donors classified V segments as functional when productive rearrangements were above 56.7% and as segregating when the standard deviation between donors was above 5%. To diagnose cytomegalovirus status from the catalog of TCR beta chain sequences, a statistical classification framework was built. A later analysis assigned V and J genes by comparing TCR nucleotide sequences with IMGT/GENE-DB human TR gene sequences. In a later analysis, CDR3 sequences and most-parsimonious VDJ recombination scenarios were assigned using the TCRdist pipeline. A later analysis defined each TCR beta chain by its CDR3 amino acid sequence plus V-gene family, and excluded reads lacking a unique V-gene family. A later analysis removed 550 to 700 highly shared, low-generation-probability nucleotide sequences to deal with suspected cross-contamination and a sequencing artifact. A later analysis calculated a clonal expansion index for each public chain from normalized within-repertoire ranks of inferred template counts. In a later analysis, generation probabilities were computed with a VDJ recombination model fitted to out-of-frame rearrangements, and the resulting probabilities were checked against IGoR. Hypergeometric tests were used in a later analysis to score TCR-TCR, TCR-HLA and TCR-CMV co-occurrence, with a repertoire-size bias correction applied to the TCR pairs. To estimate false discovery rates, a later analysis permuted the HLA or CMV assignments 20 times. In a later analysis, co-occurring TCRs were grouped using DBSCAN, with TCRdist sequence similarity added in when clustering inside HLA-allele-positive subsets. Repertoires with fewer than 30,000 or more than 120,000 public chains were left out of co-occurrence clustering, as were four to six repertoires with anomalous nucleotide sharing. TCRdb provides this immuneACCESS table in a form limited to in-frame rearrangements. Some clones are lacking; in checked studies, under half of them reflect an unresolved V gene, and why the rest are absent is not known. The V and J calls and clone size come from that table; D and trimming were worked out from the DNA. Counted in this sample were around 120,000 clones; over 60% of them appeared once. The ten biggest clones cover about 3.7% of the sample.

The sample is drawn from a study of cytomegalovirus exposure and HLA in healthy donors (dated 2017 in TCRdb). In terms of the full investigation: According to an earlier analysis of 587 of the donors, about 179 million T cells yielded over 90 million unique TCR beta sequences and about 300 Gb of sequence data. Rather than using new phenotypic data, the later analysis identified candidate immune exposures from TCR beta sequences and from how often those sequences occurred across donors. Every repertoire in the discovery cohort had been generated on one and the same sequencing platform. Along with the roughly 670-subject first cohort, a separate validation cohort of over 90 different subjects was used. In a later analysis, previously published TCR beta repertoires from several hundred donors were re-analyzed and high-resolution HLA genotyping was added so that TCR occurrence patterns could be studied. An earlier analysis of fewer than 750 of the donors used high-throughput TCR beta sequencing to judge whether each TCR beta V gene segment behaved as functional or pseudogenic. Among some 400 genotyped donors of the cohort, an average of around 220,000 unique TCR beta nucleotide sequences was sequenced per donor, of which approximately 18% were non-productive. HLA typing included class I and class II loci at four-digit resolution. Donor age, sex, ethnicity and CMV serostatus were compiled alongside the repertoire data. The study was designed to test whether signatures of past pathogen exposure could be identified by cataloging public T cell receptors. The number of typed donors differed by locus: about 620-640 for A, B, C, DRB1 and DQB1; 522 for DQA1; 606 for DPA1; and about 470 for DPB1. Because of strong linkage in the cohort, five DR-DQ haplotypes were treated as single units for association and clustering. Using immunosequencing, the study profiled T cell repertoires from 640 or so subjects and related those repertoires to cytomegalovirus serostatus. To predict cytomegalovirus infection status, the study brought together high-throughput TCR immunosequencing, statistical association of individual TCRs with disease status, and machine learning. Among the roughly 400 genotyped donors, approximately 82% belonged to the genetic ancestry cluster associated with self-reported Caucasian donors. About 330 gigabases of sequencing data and around 80 million unique TCR sequences made up an early release that covered some 640 HLA-typed donors. Genome-wide SNP genotypes for about 65% of the roughly 670 donors were used in a later genetic analysis, which treated that subset as a discovery cohort. The study at large found these results: A later analysis found that most CMV-associated TCR beta chains appeared HLA-restricted, with HLA associations seemingly driven largely by CMV exposure. Because the 87-base-pair reads could not distinguish some IMGT-functional V segments, including TRBV6-2 and TRBV6-3, those segments were excluded. In vitro tests confirmed that three of the cytomegalovirus-associated TCR beta chains recognize cytomegalovirus antigens. A further reported finding was that TCR beta sequences accurately predicted the HLA-A and HLA-B alleles for most subjects in the first cohort. Sequencing depth was assumed to be roughly uniform across donors in the presence/absence analyses, though that assumption may not hold. Compared with equally common non-associated chains, HLA-associated TCR beta chains in a later analysis were more clonally expanded and had lower generation probabilities. The cohort was sequenced for TCR beta chains only, and without alpha or paired-chain data the features that could be detected were limited. According to a later analysis, parvovirus B19, influenza, CMV and Epstein-Barr virus appeared linked to several top co-occurrence clusters. The earlier analysis of 587 of the donors excluded over 15 rarely observed V segments, including chromosome 9 orphons, because counts were too low. Cytomegalovirus status was reported to be diagnosed by the classifier with high specificity and sensitivity in both the original and validation cohorts. A cluster of highly shared sequence variants was judged likely to be a technical artifact of the sequencing pipeline. The authors suggested that the approach could potentially be generalized to other disease states and immunological phenotypes. Linkage disequilibrium might explain the correlated functional status among segregating V segments, but an unknown experimental factor could not be ruled out. In a later analysis, TCR association rates were found to vary across HLA loci, with the most associated TCRs seen for DRB1 alleles and the fewest for HLA-C alleles. In a later genetic analysis, fewer N-insertions in productive TCRs were reported among donors in an Asian-associated ancestry cluster than the 666-donor mean. Across donors, most TCR sequences were observed very rarely, whereas some public TCRs were present in many individuals. Broadly in line with IMGT annotations, most TCR beta V segments showed up in productive rearrangements about 90% or about 30% of the time in an earlier analysis of 587 of the donors. Because HLA typing was unavailable for some donors at each locus, only the typed subset was used in association tests. In a later analysis, 16,951 TCR beta sequences were associated with specific HLA alleles at a false discovery rate of 0.05. In a later genetic analysis, a missense DCLRE1C variant was associated with V-gene and J-gene trimming of TCR beta chains, and the association was replicated in an independent cohort. Strong co-occurrence of HLA alleles, especially DR and DQ, made assigning TCR associations to individual alleles difficult. For the cohort, immune exposure information was limited to CMV serostatus. The study gave a list of around 170 TCR beta chains associated with cytomegalovirus.

In total, about 650 healthy bone marrow donors made up the cohort. At the time of sampling, every cohort member was nominally healthy, though immune exposures that went unrecorded were likely present. Of the roughly 670 cohort members, around 310 had a positive CMV serostatus and 350 to 450 had a negative one, while no CMV serostatus was recorded for the donor. Each donor provided a peripheral blood sample, and peripheral blood mononuclear cells were used for TCR beta sequencing. The Qiagen DNeasy Blood Extraction Kit was used to extract genomic DNA from the blood cell samples. The receptor was isolated from a human donor in good health. This sequence uses TRBV19 and TRBJ1-2; a tentative D call is TRBD1 (6 bases match). Sequenced sample: PBMCs. CDR3 sequence: CASVGAGSTLTMGYTF. The base sequence is TGTGCCAGTGTGGGGGCGGGCAGCACCTTAACTATGGGCTACACCTTC.